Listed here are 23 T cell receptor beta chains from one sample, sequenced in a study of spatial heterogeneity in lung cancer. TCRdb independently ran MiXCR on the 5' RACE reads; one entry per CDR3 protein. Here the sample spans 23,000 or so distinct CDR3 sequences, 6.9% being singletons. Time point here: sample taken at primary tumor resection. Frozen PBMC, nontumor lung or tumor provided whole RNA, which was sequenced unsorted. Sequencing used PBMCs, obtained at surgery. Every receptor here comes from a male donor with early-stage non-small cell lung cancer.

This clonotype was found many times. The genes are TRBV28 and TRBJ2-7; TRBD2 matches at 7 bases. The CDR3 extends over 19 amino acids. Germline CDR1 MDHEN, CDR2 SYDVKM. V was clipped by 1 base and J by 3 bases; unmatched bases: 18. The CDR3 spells CASSLFRTSPSRSGYEQYF. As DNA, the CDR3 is TGTGCCAGCAGTTTATTCCGGACTAGTCCGTCCCGTTCAGGCTACGAGCAGTACTTC.

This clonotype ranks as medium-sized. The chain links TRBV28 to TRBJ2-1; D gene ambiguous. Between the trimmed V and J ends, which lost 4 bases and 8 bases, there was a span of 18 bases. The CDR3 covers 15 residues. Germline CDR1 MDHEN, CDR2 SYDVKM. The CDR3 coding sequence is TGTGCCAGCAGTTCCCCGCGACCTCCGTACGATGAGCAGTTCTTC. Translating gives CASSSPRPPYDEQFF.

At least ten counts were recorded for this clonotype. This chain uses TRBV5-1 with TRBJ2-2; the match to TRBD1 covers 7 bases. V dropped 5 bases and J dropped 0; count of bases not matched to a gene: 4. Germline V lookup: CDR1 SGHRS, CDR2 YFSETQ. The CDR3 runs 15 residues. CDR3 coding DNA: TGCGCCAGCAGAGAAGGGACAGCGAACACCGGGGAGCTGTTTTTT. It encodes CASREGTANTGELFF. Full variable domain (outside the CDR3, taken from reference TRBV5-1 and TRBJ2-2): KAGVTQTPRYLIKTRGQQVTLSCSPISGHRSVSWYQQTPGQGLQFLFEYFSETQRNKGNFPGRFSGRQFSNSRSEMNVSTLELGDSALYLCASREGTANTGELFFGEGSRLTVL.

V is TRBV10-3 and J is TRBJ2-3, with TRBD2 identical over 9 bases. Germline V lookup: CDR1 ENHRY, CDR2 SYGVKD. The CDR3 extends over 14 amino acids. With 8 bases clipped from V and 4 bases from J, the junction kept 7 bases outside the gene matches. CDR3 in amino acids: CAIRPSGNADTQYF. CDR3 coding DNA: TGTGCCATCCGTCCTAGCGGGAACGCAGATACGCAGTATTTT.

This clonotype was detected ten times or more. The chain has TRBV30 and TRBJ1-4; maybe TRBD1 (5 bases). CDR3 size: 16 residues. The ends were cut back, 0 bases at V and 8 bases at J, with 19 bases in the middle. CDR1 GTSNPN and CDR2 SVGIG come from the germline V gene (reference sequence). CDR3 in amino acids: CAWSVGDGRVGEKLFF. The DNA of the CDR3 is TGTGCCTGGAGTGTGGGGGACGGCAGGGTCGGGGAAAAACTGTTTTTT. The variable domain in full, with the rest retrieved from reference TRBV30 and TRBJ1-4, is SQTIHQWPATLVQPVGSPLSLECTVEGTSNPNLYWYRQAAGRGLQLLFYSVGIGQISSEVPQNLSASRPQDRQFILSSKKLLLSDSGFYLCAWSVGDGRVGEKLFFGSGTQLSVL.

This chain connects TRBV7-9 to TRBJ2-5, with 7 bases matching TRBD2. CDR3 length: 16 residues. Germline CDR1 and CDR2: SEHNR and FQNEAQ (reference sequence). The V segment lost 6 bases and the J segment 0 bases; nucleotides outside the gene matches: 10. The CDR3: CASRPVLAEDQETQYF. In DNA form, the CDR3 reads TGTGCCAGCAGGCCAGTCCTAGCGGAGGACCAAGAGACCCAGTACTTC.

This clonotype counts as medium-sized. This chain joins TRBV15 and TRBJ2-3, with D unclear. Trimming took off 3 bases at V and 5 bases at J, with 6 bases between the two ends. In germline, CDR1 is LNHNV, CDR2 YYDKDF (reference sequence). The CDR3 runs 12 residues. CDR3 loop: CATSSLGDTQYF. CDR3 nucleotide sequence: TGTGCCACCAGCAGTCTTGGAGATACGCAGTATTTT.

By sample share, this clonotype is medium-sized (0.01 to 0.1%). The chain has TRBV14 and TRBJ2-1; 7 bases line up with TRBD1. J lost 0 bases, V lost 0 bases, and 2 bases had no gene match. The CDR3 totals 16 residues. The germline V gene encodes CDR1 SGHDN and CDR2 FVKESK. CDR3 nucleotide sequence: TGTGCCAGCAGCCAAGAAAGGGACAGCTCCTACAATGAGCAGTTCTTC. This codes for CASSQERDSSYNEQFF.

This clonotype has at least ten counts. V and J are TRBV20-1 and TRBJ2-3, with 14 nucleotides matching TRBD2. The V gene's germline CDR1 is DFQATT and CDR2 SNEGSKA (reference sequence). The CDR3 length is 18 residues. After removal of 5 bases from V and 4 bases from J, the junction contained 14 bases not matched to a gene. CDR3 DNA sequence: TGCAGTGCTGGACCAGTCCGACTAGCGGGAGGGCCCCCAGATACGCAGTATTTT. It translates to CSAGPVRLAGGPPDTQYF.

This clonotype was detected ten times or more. CDR3 DNA: TGTGCCTGGAGTGTTGGGGACAGGGTCAATCAGCCCCAGCATTTT. This encodes CAWSVGDRVNQPQHF. The rearrangement links TRBV30 to TRBJ1-5, with TRBD1 identical over 9 bases. In germline, CDR1 is GTSNPN, CDR2 SVGIG (reference sequence). The CDR3 length is 15 residues. With V trimmed by 0 bases and J by 3 bases, 3 bases remained unmatched.

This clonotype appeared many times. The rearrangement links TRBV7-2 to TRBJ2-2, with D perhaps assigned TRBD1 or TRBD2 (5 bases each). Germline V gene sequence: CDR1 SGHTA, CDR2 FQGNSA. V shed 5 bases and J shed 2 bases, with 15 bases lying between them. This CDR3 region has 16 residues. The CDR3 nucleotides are TGTGCCAGCAGCCGAAGTACGGGGCAAAACACCGGGGAGCTGTTTTTT. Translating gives CASSRSTGQNTGELFF. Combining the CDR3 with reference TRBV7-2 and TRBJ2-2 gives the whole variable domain GAGVSQSPSNKVTEKGKDVELRCDPISGHTALYWYRQSLGQGLEFLIYFQGNSAPDKSGLPSDRFSAERTGGSVSTLTIQRTQQEDSAVYLCASSRSTGQNTGELFFGEGSRLTVL.

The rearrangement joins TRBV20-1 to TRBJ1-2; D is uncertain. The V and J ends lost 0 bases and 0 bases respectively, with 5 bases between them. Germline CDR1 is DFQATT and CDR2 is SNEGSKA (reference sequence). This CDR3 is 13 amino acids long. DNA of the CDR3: TGCAGTGCTAGAGATTCGGCTAACTATGGCTACACCTTC. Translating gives CSARDSANYGYTF.

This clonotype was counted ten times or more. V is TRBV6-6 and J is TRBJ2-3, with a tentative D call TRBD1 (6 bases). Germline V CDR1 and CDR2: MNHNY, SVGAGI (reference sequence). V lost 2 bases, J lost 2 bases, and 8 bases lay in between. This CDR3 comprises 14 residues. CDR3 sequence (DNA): TGTGCCAGCAGTTACGGGGGCCTCACAGATACGCAGTATTTT. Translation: CASSYGGLTDTQYF.

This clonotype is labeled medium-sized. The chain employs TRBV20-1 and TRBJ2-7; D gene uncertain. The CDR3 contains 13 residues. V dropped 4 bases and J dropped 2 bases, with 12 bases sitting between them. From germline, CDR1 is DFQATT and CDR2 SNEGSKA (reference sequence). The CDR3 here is CSATRQPAYEQYV. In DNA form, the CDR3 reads TGCAGTGCTACCCGACAACCAGCCTACGAGCAGTACGTC.

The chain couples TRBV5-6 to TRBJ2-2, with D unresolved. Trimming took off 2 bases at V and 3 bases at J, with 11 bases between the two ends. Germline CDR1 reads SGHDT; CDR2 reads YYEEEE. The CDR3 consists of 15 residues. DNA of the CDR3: TGTGCCAGCAGCTTAAACCCGCCCTACACCGGGGAGCTGTTTTTT. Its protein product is CASSLNPPYTGELFF.

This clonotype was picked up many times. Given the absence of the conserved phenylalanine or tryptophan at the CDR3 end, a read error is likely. The CDR3 region is CASSFTSYGYTS. DNA for the CDR3: TGTGCCAGCAGCTTCACTAGTTATGGCTACACCTCC. The chain couples TRBV5-5 to TRBJ1-2, with D unresolved. Germline V gene data show CDR1 as SGHKS and CDR2 as YYEKEE (reference sequence). Deletions cut 2 bases from V and 5 bases from J, with 7 bases between. The CDR3 runs to 12 residues.

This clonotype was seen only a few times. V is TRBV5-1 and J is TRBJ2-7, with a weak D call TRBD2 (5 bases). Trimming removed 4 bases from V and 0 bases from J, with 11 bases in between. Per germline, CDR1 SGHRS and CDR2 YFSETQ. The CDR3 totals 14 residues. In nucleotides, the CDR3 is TGCGCCAGCAGCCCCGGAGGAAGCTCCTACGAGCAGTACTTC. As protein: CASSPGGSSYEQYF.

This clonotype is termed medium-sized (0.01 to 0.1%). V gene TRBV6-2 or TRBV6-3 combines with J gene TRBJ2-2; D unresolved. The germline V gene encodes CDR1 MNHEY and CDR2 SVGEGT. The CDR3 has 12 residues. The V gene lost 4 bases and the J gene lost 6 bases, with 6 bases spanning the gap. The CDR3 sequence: CASSLEAGELFF. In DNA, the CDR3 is TGTGCCAGCAGTTTAGAGGCCGGGGAGCTGTTTTTT.

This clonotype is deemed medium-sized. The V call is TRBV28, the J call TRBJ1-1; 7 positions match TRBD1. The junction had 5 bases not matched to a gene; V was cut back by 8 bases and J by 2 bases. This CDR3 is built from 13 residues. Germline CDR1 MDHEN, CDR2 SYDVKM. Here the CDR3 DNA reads TGTGCCAGCGGCGGGACAGCCAACACTGAAGCTTTCTTT. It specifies CASGGTANTEAFF.

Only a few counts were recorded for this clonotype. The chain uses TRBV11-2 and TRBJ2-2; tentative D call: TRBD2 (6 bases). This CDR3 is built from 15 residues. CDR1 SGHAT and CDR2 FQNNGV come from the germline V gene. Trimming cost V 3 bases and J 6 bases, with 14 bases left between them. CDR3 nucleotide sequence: TGTGCCAGCAGCTTTACCGCCGGAGGGGCCGGGGAGCTGTTTTTT. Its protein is CASSFTAGGAGELFF.

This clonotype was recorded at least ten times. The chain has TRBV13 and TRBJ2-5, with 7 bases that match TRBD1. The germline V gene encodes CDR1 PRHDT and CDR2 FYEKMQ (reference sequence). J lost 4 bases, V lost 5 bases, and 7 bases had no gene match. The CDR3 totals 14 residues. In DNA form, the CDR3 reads TGTGCCAGCAGCCCCCCAGGGGGAAGAGAGACCCAGTACTTC. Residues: CASSPPGGRETQYF.

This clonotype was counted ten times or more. The CDR3 nucleotides read TGTGCCATCAGTGAGGCGGGGGGTACGGGAACGGTTGGGAACATTCAGTACTTC. Its translation is CAISEAGGTGTVGNIQYF. V is TRBV10-3 and J is TRBJ2-4; 8 bases line up with TRBD2. Trimming cost V 2 bases and J 7 bases; bases outside gene matches: 16. The CDR3 has 18 residues. Germline CDR1 reads ENHRY; CDR2 reads SYGVKD.

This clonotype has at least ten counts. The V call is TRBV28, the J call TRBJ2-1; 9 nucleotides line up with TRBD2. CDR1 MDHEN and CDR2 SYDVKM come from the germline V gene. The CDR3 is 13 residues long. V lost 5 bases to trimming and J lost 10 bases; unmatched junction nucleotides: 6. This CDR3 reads CASSDSGSREQFF. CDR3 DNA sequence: TGTGCCAGCAGTGATAGCGGGAGTAGAGAGCAGTTCTTC.